This section outlines one T cell receptor (beta chain) sequence together with its context. Its antigen is as yet unknown. The CDR3 totals 16 residues. Trimming stripped 2 bases from V and 10 bases from J, with 18 bases between. Germline V gene lookup returns CDR1 MDHEN and CDR2 SYDVKM. TCRdb's copy holds only in-frame clones and misses some; the assay was immunoSEQ multiplex PCR. This table holds 65,000 to 80,000 clones, 90% found once. This sample was included in a study of OX40 agonist ivuxolimab in advanced cancers. Study conclusions and caveats: Clonal expansion was among the lowest in partial responders at 0.1-3.0 mg/kg, especially CD8+.

The TCR was taken from an adult with an advanced solid tumor such as melanoma, head and neck, liver or kidney cancer. Sequenced here: CD4+ or CD8+ T cells sorted from blood, sampled in a trial of the OX40 agonist ivuxolimab. This chain links TRBV28 with TRBJ1-6; D is possibly TRBD1 (5 bases). CDR3 loop: CASSLPAGGRWSPLHF. Written as DNA, the CDR3 is TGTGCCAGCAGTTTACCCGCGGGGGGGAGGTGGTCACCCCTCCACTTT.